This TCR beta chain came from a study (dated by TCRdb to the mid-2010s). The germline V gene gives CDR1 as SGHTA and CDR2 as FQGNSA. Trimming at the junction amounts to 3 bases on V and 8 bases on J, and the germline ends lie 19 bases apart. Reading from cysteine to phenylalanine, the CDR3 counts 16 amino acids. Only CDR3 DNA remains: 48 bases, in frame from the first base. This clonotype was recorded at least ten times. What antigen it recognizes has not been identified. Base qualities are not recorded, but no much larger clone differs from it by a single base. Library preparation was by RT-PCR. The sequencer was an Illumina MiSeq. Clones were called with MiXCR by TCRdb after fastp trimmed the public reads at Q25, and only in-frame beta chains were retained. When rows share a CDR3 protein, they turn into one entry using the most common DNA and genes. The sample table lists hundreds of thousands of distinct CDR3 sequences, around 14% of them with a count of one. The ten largest make up 3.6% of the sample.

The TCR was taken from a female donor in good health, serving as a healthy control. The V and J genes are TRBV7-2 and TRBJ1-4; a weak D assignment points to TRBD1 (6 bases agree). The sample taken for sequencing was memory CD4+ T cells from blood. The CDR3: CASSFTSGGRGEKLFF. The sequenced DNA is TGTGCCAGCAGCTTTACCTCCGGGGGGCGCGGCGAAAAACTGTTTTTT.